These 28 T cell receptor beta chains share one sample of origin, sequenced in a study of neoadjuvant anti-PD-1 for oral cavity cancer. Clones were read by immunoSEQ multiplex PCR, and TCRdb kept only the in-frame ones, dropping some. The table includes around 70,000 clones, 85% detected once. Time point noted: after neoadjuvant nivolumab, at surgical resection. Sequenced material: PBMCs, taken after nivolumab (anti-PD-1) treatment. All receptors come from a person aged 35-80 years with oral cavity squamous cell carcinoma.

The V and J genes are TRBV28 and TRBJ1-1; possible D gene TRBD1, 5 bases. V shed 11 bases and J shed 3 bases, with 7 bases lying between them. Germline CDR1 is MDHEN and CDR2 is SYDVKM. CDR3 length: 10 amino acids. CDR3 nucleotide sequence: TGTGCCGGAGGGGACACTGAAGCTTTCTTT. This translates into CAGGDTEAFF.

V and J are TRBV6-6 and TRBJ2-1; D unclear. Germline lookup yields CDR1 MNHNY and CDR2 SVGAGI (reference sequence). CDR3 length: 12 amino acids. Trimming took 2 bases from V and 6 from J, leaving 5 bases between them. The CDR3 region is CASSYQSNEQFF. CDR3 sequence (DNA): TGTGCCAGCAGTTACCAAAGCAATGAGCAGTTCTTC.

The sample holds one count of this clone. The J gene is TRBJ2-5, the V gene TRBV5-1; perhaps TRBD2 as D (5 bases). This CDR3 has 14 amino acids. V shed 4 bases and J shed 1 base, with 11 bases lying between them. Germline CDR1 SGHRS, CDR2 YFSETQ. The chain's CDR3 is CASSKEVTQETQYF. The CDR3 DNA sequence: TGCGCCAGCAGCAAGGAGGTCACCCAAGAGACCCAGTACTTC. Supplemented by reference TRBV5-1 and TRBJ2-5, the full variable domain reads KAGVTQTPRYLIKTRGQQVTLSCSPISGHRSVSWYQQTPGQGLQFLFEYFSETQRNKGNFPGRFSGRQFSNSRSEMNVSTLELGDSALYLCASSKEVTQETQYFGPGTRLLVL.

V gene TRBV7-8 combines with J gene TRBJ2-2; 11 positions match TRBD2. The V segment lost 5 bases and the J segment 6 bases; nucleotides outside the gene matches: 8. Germline values: CDR1 SGHVS, CDR2 FQNEAQ. The CDR3 totals 16 residues. CDR3 amino acids: CASSPRTSGSAGELFF. Here the CDR3 DNA reads TGTGCCAGCAGCCCAAGAACTAGCGGGAGTGCCGGGGAGCTGTTTTTT.

The V and J genes are TRBV19 and TRBJ2-1, with D possibly matching TRBD1 (6 bases). CDR3 size: 14 residues. Germline V lookup: CDR1 LNHDA, CDR2 SQIVND (reference sequence). V lost 4 bases, J lost 7 bases, and 14 bases lay in between. For the CDR3, the DNA is TGTGCCAGTAGTAATGTTTTAGGGGGAAATGAGCAGTTCTTC. It encodes CASSNVLGGNEQFF.

This clone was counted once. V gene TRBV5-6 combines with J gene TRBJ2-5; D is unclear. Trimming removed 0 bases from V and 5 bases from J, with 5 bases in between. The germline V gene encodes CDR1 SGHDT and CDR2 YYEEEE. The CDR3 length is 12 residues. CDR3 coding DNA: TGTGCCAGCAGCTTGGCGGTGGAGACCCAGTACTTC. It translates to CASSLAVETQYF.

The V and J genes are TRBV27 and TRBJ2-2, with 9 bases fitting TRBD1. CDR1 and CDR2 from the germline V gene are MNHEY and SMNVEV (reference sequence). Trimming took 5 bases from V and 1 from J; bases not matched to a gene: 8. This CDR3 has 17 residues. CDR3 amino acids: CASSSRDRAGNTGELFF. The CDR3 region has the DNA TGTGCCAGCAGTAGCCGGGACAGGGCCGGGAACACCGGGGAGCTGTTTTTT.

This clone was detected only a few times. This chain uses TRBV7-6 with TRBJ2-3; TRBD2 might be the D (6 bases). With 1 base removed from V and 1 base from J, the gap between germline ends came to 12 bases. Germline CDR1 SGHVS, CDR2 FNYEAQ. This CDR3 comprises 16 residues. The CDR3, as DNA: TGTGCCAGCAGCTTAGGATGGGCTAGCGGCACAGATACGCAGTATTTT. Translated, it gives CASSLGWASGTDTQYF.

This chain connects TRBV30 to TRBJ1-1; the D gene is possibly TRBD1 (5 bases). The CDR3 is 12 residues long. V lost 4 bases and J lost 4, with 10 bases in between. The germline gives CDR1 GTSNPN, CDR2 SVGIG (reference sequence). This chain's CDR3 is CAWTGRITEAFF. The CDR3 DNA is TGTGCCTGGACAGGGCGTATCACTGAAGCTTTCTTT.

The chain is built from TRBV7-9 and TRBJ2-7; D is possibly TRBD1 or TRBD2 (6 bases each). There are 12 residues in the CDR3. Germline V gene lookup returns CDR1 SEHNR and CDR2 FQNEAQ (reference sequence). Trimming took 1 base from V and 11 from J, leaving 12 bases between them. The CDR3 protein is CASSLGGARKYF. In DNA, the CDR3 is TGTGCCAGCAGCTTAGGGGGGGCTAGGAAGTACTTC. Variable domain in full (rest from reference TRBV7-9 and TRBJ2-7): DTGVSQNPRHKITKRGQNVTFRCDPISEHNRLYWYRQTLGQGPEFLTYFQNEAQLEKSRLLSDRFSAERPKGSFSTLEIQRTEQGDSAMYLCASSLGGARKYFGPGTRLTVT.

The V and J genes are TRBV7-9 and TRBJ2-3, with D unclear. The V gene lost 4 bases and the J gene lost 4 bases, with 12 bases spanning the gap. This CDR3 is built from 14 residues. Looked up from germline, CDR1 is SEHNR and CDR2 is FQNEAQ (reference sequence). Here the CDR3 DNA reads TGTGCCAGCAGCTCAGACGCGGAGCCAGATACGCAGTATTTT. Translation gives CASSSDAEPDTQYF.

The V gene is TRBV27, the J gene TRBJ2-1; 7 nucleotides match TRBD2. The CDR3 runs to 15 residues. J lost 3 bases, V lost 2 bases, and 4 bases had no gene match. CDR1 is MNHEY and CDR2 is SMNVEV in the germline V gene (reference sequence). CDR3 sequence reads: CASSLAGVNYNEQFF. CDR3 nucleotide sequence: TGTGCCAGCAGTTTAGCGGGAGTTAACTACAATGAGCAGTTCTTC.

The DNA of the CDR3 is TGTGCCAGCTCCCGTTGGGGTGAGCCCCAGCATTTT. It codes for CASSRWGEPQHF. V usage is TRBV6-1 and J usage is TRBJ1-5; D is unresolved. The CDR3 consists of 12 residues. V shed 8 bases and J shed 8 bases, with 13 bases lying between them. Germline values: CDR1 MNHNS, CDR2 SASEGT.

This clone was detected a few times. The chain links TRBV27 to TRBJ2-1; D unclear. Germline values: CDR1 MNHEY, CDR2 SMNVEV (reference sequence). V lost 6 bases to trimming and J lost 9 bases, with 15 bases between them. The CDR3 length is 13 residues. CDR3 residues: CASSFLSWTEQFF. CDR3 sequence (DNA): TGTGCCAGCAGCTTCCTCTCCTGGACTGAGCAGTTCTTC.

The gene calls are TRBV15 and TRBJ2-1; the match to TRBD2 covers 8 bases. Trimming cost V 2 bases and J 3 bases; bases outside gene matches: 6. The germline gives CDR1 LNHNV, CDR2 YYDKDF (reference sequence). There are 16 residues in the CDR3. DNA for the CDR3: TGTGCCACCAGCAGATCAGCGGGAGTTAACTACAATGAGCAGTTCTTC. Its translation: CATSRSAGVNYNEQFF.

In this sample, this clone turned up a few times. The chain joins TRBV29-1 to TRBJ1-1, with unresolved D. The CDR3 length is 14 residues. The germline V gene has CDR1 SQVTM and CDR2 ANQGSEA. V lost 8 bases and J lost 4, with 20 bases in between. CDR3 in amino acids: CSLIIPSVGTEAFF. The CDR3 DNA follows: TGCAGCTTGATTATCCCGTCTGTGGGCACTGAAGCTTTCTTT.

V is TRBV9 and J is TRBJ2-6; D is possibly TRBD1 (5 bases). The V and J ends lost 3 bases and 2 bases respectively, with 6 bases between them. The CDR3 covers 14 residues. Looked up from germline, CDR1 is SGDLS and CDR2 is YYNGEE. The CDR3 DNA sequence: TGTGCCAGCAGCGAGGACACTGGGGCCAACGTCCTGACTTTC. Translated: CASSEDTGANVLTF.

This clone occurred a few times. Its ends do not fully match the called genes, so a read error is possible. The rearrangement links TRBV6-1 to TRBJ2-2, with D possibly being TRBD1 (6 bases). Germline loops: CDR1 MNHNS, CDR2 SASEGT. The CDR3 covers 14 residues. The CDR3 DNA follows: TGTGCCAGCAGTGAAATCTTCGGACAGTCCGTTGACGGCTTT. Translation gives CASSEIFGQSVDGF.

V usage is TRBV6-5 and J usage is TRBJ1-1; no clear D gene. V lost 2 bases and J 0 bases, leaving 4 bases between the germline ends. The CDR3 contains 13 residues. The germline V gene encodes CDR1 MNHEY and CDR2 SVGAGI. The CDR3 nucleotides read TGTGCCAGCAGTTACAGAATGAACACTGAAGCTTTCTTT. Protein sequence: CASSYRMNTEAFF.

CDR3 nucleotide sequence: TGCGCCAGCAGCCTAGTCACAGGGGGCTCAAATCAGCCCCAGCATTTT. The encoded protein is CASSLVTGGSNQPQHF. The chain carries TRBV4-1 and TRBJ1-5; 9 positions agree with TRBD1. V dropped 4 bases and J dropped 4; count of bases not matched to a gene: 8. This CDR3 contains 16 residues. CDR1 MGHRA and CDR2 YSYEKL come from the germline V gene.

This clone appeared once. The rearrangement uses TRBV5-1 and TRBJ2-2, with TRBD1 identical over 8 bases. The length of the CDR3 is 13 residues. J was trimmed by 4 bases and V by 8 bases; bases with no gene match: 4. The germline V gene has CDR1 SGHRS and CDR2 YFSETQ. CDR3 residues: CASTTGGTGELFF. The CDR3 nucleotides are TGCGCCAGTACCACAGGGGGCACCGGGGAGCTGTTTTTT.

This clone appeared a single time. The J gene is TRBJ1-4, the V gene TRBV7-3; D uncertain. This CDR3 is 11 amino acids long. Germline V lookup: CDR1 SGHTA, CDR2 FQGTGA. Trimming stripped 7 bases from V and 8 bases from J, with 8 bases between. Here the CDR3 DNA reads TGTGCCAGCACCCTAGGGGAAAAACTGTTTTTT. Translation: CASTLGEKLFF.

The V call is TRBV5-5, the J call TRBJ2-7; 8 bases fit TRBD1. V dropped 4 bases and J dropped 2; count of bases not matched to a gene: 5. The CDR3 runs 14 residues. CDR1 is SGHKS, CDR2 YYEKEE, per germline (reference sequence). The CDR3 loop reads CASSADREPYEQYF. The CDR3 DNA follows: TGTGCCAGCAGCGCGGACAGGGAGCCCTACGAGCAGTACTTC. The full variable domain, completed using reference TRBV5-5 and TRBJ2-7, is DAGVTQSPTHLIKTRGQQVTLRCSPISGHKSVSWYQQVLGQGPQFIFQYYEKEERGRGNFPDRFSARQFPNYSSELNVNALLLGDSALYLCASSADREPYEQYFGPGTRLTVT.

V usage is TRBV6-5 and J usage is TRBJ2-7, with 9 bases aligning to TRBD1. Germline CDR1 reads MNHEY; CDR2 reads SVGAGI. The trim removed 2 bases at V and 4 bases at J, leaving 6 bases unmatched. The CDR3 covers 15 residues. CDR3 DNA sequence: TGTGCCAGCAGTTACGCTAGACAGGGGGGTTACGAGCAGTACTTC. Residues: CASSYARQGGYEQYF.

The gene calls are TRBV2 and TRBJ2-7; TRBD1 is a possible D gene (6 bases). V lost 6 bases and J 1 base, leaving 13 bases between the germline ends. The CDR3 is made up of 14 amino acids. Germline V gene sequence: CDR1 SNHLY, CDR2 FYNNEI. The CDR3 bases are TGTGCCAGCAGGGTACAGGGAATATCCTACGAGCAGTACTTC. It yields the protein CASRVQGISYEQYF.

The rearrangement links TRBV15 to TRBJ1-5; 9 nucleotides line up with TRBD1. The V segment lost 0 bases and the J segment 10 bases; nucleotides outside the gene matches: 16. The CDR3 consists of 18 residues. The germline V gene has CDR1 LNHNV and CDR2 YYDKDF (reference sequence). In DNA, the CDR3 is TGTGCCACCAGCAGAGAGGTCCACCGGGACAGGGTAGTAACACCCCAGCATTTT. Its translation is CATSREVHRDRVVTPQHF. Full variable domain (rest looked up from reference TRBV15 and TRBJ1-5): DAMVIQNPRYQVTQFGKPVTLSCSQTLNHNVMYWYQQKSSQAPKLLFHYYDKDFNNEADTPDNFQSRRPNTSFCFLDIRSPGLGDTAMYLCATSREVHRDRVVTPQHFGDGTRLSIL.

V is TRBV28 and J is TRBJ1-1, with 7 bases lining up with TRBD1. The CDR3 totals 14 residues. Trimming at V came to 6 bases and at J to 2 bases, leaving 6 bases not matched to a gene. Germline V CDR1 and CDR2: MDHEN, SYDVKM. The CDR3 sequence: CASSYRDRNTEAFF. In DNA, the CDR3 is TGTGCCAGCAGCTACCGGGACAGAAACACTGAAGCTTTCTTT.

The DNA of the CDR3 is TGCGCCAGCAGTCAATCGACAGGGGGCTTCAATAGGACCTACGAGCAGTACTTC. This translates into CASSQSTGGFNRTYEQYF. This chain connects TRBV23-1 to TRBJ2-7; 10 positions match TRBD1. TRBV23-1 is assigned to the ORF class and has an uncertain function. The CDR3 runs to 18 residues. Trimming took 0 bases from V and 2 from J; bases not matched to a gene: 10.